This T cell receptor (beta chain) was documented in a study of cytomegalovirus exposure and HLA in healthy donors. Only in-frame clones appear in the TCRdb table, and some are missing; sequencing was by immunoSEQ multiplex PCR. The sample records approximately 110,000 clones, more than 85% being singletons. V lost 1 base to trimming and J lost 15 bases, with 13 bases between them. The CDR3 totals 12 residues. The germline gives CDR1 SNHLY, CDR2 FYNNEI. The sample consisted of PBMCs. The genes are TRBV2 and TRBJ2-1, with D possibly TRBD2 on 6 matching bases. This TCR came from a woman aged 18-29 years in good health and CMV-seropositive. The CDR3 DNA reads as TGTGCCAGCAGTGAAGTCTTGGGGGGTGGGTTCTTC. Translating it yields CASSEVLGGGFF.